These 3 T cell receptor beta chains came from one sample sequenced in a study of identifying expanded T cells in peripheral blood. The repertoire was sequenced with immunoSEQ multiplex PCR; TCRdb's copy has only in-frame clones and lacks some. The data hold around 90,000 clones, with approximately 90% observed a single time. The sequenced sample was blood. The receptors shown here come from a person between 18 and 75 years old in good health.

The V call is TRBV4-2, the J call TRBJ2-2, with 10 bases fitting TRBD2. The CDR3 loop spans 16 amino acids. The V segment lost 2 bases and the J segment 5 bases; nucleotides outside the gene matches: 5. Germline CDR1 is LGHNA and CDR2 is YNFKEQ. The CDR3 region has the DNA TGTGCCAGCAGCCAAAAATCAGCGGGAGGGACCGGGGAGCTGTTTTTT. Translated, it gives CASSQKSAGGTGELFF.

The rearrangement uses TRBV19 and TRBJ2-7, with D possibly being TRBD1 (6 bases). V was cut by 0 bases and J by 4 bases, with 10 bases left in between. The CDR3 loop spans 14 amino acids. CDR1 LNHDA and CDR2 SQIVND come from the germline V gene (reference sequence). The CDR3 spells CASSIDNRVYEQYF. Written as DNA, the CDR3 is TGTGCCAGTAGTATAGACAACAGGGTGTACGAGCAGTACTTC.

V gene TRBV18 combines with J gene TRBJ2-1; 8 bases fit TRBD2. From germline, CDR1 is KGHSH and CDR2 LQKENI. This CDR3 is 17 amino acids long. V lost 2 bases to trimming and J lost 6 bases; unmatched junction nucleotides: 12. As DNA, the CDR3 is TGTGCCAGCTCACCATCCATACAGCGGGAGATGGCCAATGAGCAGTTCTTC. This sequence encodes CASSPSIQREMANEQFF.